A selection of T cell receptor beta chains follows, all from one sample in a study of blood T cell repertoires in COVID-19. The method was immunoSEQ multiplex PCR; TCRdb's version includes in-frame clones alone and lacks a portion of them. Found here are roughly 410,000 clones, over 75% of them singletons; the top ten hold 1.5% to 1.8%. The sample comprised peripheral blood. These receptor sequences come from a woman between 35 and 50 years old with COVID-19, enrolled during active disease. Both conserved end residues are part of each CDR3. The D gene is left open where the match is weak. Clone sizes are given selectively: once, few, many, or a class where the clone is expanded.

CDR3aa	CDR3nt	v_gene	d_gene	j_gene	abundance
CASSLTAWTVAKNIQYF	TGCGCCAGCAGCCTCACCGCCTGGACAGTCGCCAAAAACATTCAGTACTTC	TRBV4-1	NA	TRBJ2-4	NA
CASKREPDTQYF	TGTGCCAGCAAGAGGGAGCCGGATACGCAGTATTTT	TRBV6-5	NA	TRBJ2-3	NA
CASGSGGQTEAFF	TGTGCCAGTGGATCGGGGGGCCAGACTGAAGCTTTCTTT	TRBV19	NA	TRBJ1-1	NA
CASSREIREIPVIVGLPTEQFF	TGTGCCAGCAGCCGAGAAATAAGGGAGATCCCGGTGATAGTCGGACTACCAACAGAGCAGTTCTTC	TRBV14	NA	TRBJ2-1	NA
CASSYSGQGALGYTF	TGTGCCAGCAGTTACTCGGGACAGGGGGCTCTTGGCTACACCTTC	TRBV6-2/TRBV6-3	TRBD1	TRBJ1-2	NA
CASSPSFGGSFSGNTIYF	TGTGCCAGCTCACCGTCTTTCGGAGGCTCCTTCTCTGGAAACACCATATATTTT	TRBV18	NA	TRBJ1-3	NA
CSANPDGYTF	TGCAGTGCTAACCCAGATGGCTACACCTTC	TRBV20-1	NA	TRBJ1-2	few
CASSLAPTGSYGYTF	TGTGCCAGCAGCTTAGCCCCGACAGGGAGCTATGGCTACACCTTC	TRBV7-2	TRBD1	TRBJ1-2	NA
CASSPVVPSGKEQFF	TGTGCCAGTAGCCCAGTTGTGCCTAGCGGGAAGGAGCAGTTCTTC	TRBV19	TRBD2	TRBJ2-1	NA
CASSLAFGVRSYNEQFF	TGTGCCAGCAGCTTGGCCTTCGGGGTGCGATCCTACAATGAGCAGTTCTTC	TRBV5-6	NA	TRBJ2-1	NA
CASSTPWGASGYTF	TGTGCCAGCTCAACCCCCTGGGGAGCGAGCGGCTACACCTTC	TRBV6-5	NA	TRBJ1-2	NA